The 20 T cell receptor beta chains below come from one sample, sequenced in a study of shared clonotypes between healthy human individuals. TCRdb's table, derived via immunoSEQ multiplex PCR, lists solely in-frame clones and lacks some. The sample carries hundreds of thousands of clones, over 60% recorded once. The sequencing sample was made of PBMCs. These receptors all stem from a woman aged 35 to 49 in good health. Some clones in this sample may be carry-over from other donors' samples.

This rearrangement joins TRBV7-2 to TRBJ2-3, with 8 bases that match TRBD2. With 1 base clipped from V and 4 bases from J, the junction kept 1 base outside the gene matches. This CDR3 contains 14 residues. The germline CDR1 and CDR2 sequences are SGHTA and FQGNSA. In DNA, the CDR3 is TGTGCCAGCAGCTTAGGGACTAGCCCAGATACGCAGTATTTT. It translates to CASSLGTSPDTQYF.

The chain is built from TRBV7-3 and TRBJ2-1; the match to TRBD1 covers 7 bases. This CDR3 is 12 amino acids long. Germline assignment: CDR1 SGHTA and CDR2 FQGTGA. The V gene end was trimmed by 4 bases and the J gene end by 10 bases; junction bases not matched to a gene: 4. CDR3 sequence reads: CASSSGQKEQFF. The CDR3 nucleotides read TGTGCCAGCAGCTCGGGACAGAAGGAGCAGTTCTTC.

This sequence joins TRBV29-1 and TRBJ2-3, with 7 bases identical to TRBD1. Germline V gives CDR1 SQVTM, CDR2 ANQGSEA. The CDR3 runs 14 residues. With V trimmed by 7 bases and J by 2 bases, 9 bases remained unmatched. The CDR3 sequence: CSGGRQGSTDTQYF. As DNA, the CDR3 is TGCAGCGGAGGCAGACAGGGTTCCACAGATACGCAGTATTTT.

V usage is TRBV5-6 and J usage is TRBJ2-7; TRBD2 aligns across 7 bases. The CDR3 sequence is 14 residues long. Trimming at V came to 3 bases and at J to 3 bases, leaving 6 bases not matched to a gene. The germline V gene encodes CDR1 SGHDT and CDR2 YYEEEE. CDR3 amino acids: CASSSSASGYEQYF. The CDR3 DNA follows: TGTGCCAGCAGCTCTTCGGCTAGCGGCTACGAGCAGTACTTC.

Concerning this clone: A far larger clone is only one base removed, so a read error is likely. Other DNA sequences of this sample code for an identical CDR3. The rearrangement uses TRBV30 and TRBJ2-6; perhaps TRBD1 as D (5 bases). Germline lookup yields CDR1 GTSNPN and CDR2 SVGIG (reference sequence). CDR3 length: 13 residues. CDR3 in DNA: TGTGCCTGGAGTTTTGGTGGGGCCAACGTCCTGACCTTC. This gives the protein CAWSFGGANVLTF.

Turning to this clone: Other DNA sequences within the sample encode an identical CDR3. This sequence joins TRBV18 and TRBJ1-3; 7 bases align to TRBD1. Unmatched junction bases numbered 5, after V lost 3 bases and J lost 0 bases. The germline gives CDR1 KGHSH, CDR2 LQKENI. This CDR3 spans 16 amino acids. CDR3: CASSPRGQSSGNTIYF. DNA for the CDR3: TGTGCCAGCTCACCTAGGGGACAGAGCTCTGGAAACACCATATATTTT.

CDR3 amino acids: CASSRWQGDETQYF. CDR3 DNA sequence: TGTGCCAGTAGTAGATGGCAGGGGGACGAGACCCAGTACTTC. The chain has TRBV19 and TRBJ2-5; 7 nucleotides line up with TRBD1. With V trimmed by 4 bases and J by 5 bases, 7 bases remained unmatched. The germline V gene encodes CDR1 LNHDA and CDR2 SQIVND (reference sequence). The CDR3 has 14 residues.

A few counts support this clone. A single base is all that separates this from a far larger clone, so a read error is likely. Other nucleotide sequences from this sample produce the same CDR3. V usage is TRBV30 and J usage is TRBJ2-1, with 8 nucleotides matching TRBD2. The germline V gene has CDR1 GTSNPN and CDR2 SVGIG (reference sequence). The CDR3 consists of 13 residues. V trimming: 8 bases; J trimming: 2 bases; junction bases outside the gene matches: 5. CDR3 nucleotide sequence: TGTGCCCGGGGGGGGCTAGCCTACAATGAGCAGTTCTTC. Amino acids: CARGGLAYNEQFF.

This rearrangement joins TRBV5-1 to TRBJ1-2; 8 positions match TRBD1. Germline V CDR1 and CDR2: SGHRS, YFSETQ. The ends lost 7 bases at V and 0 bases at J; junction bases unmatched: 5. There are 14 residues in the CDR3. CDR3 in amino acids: CASSPQGANYGYTF. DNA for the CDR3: TGCGCCAGCTCACCACAGGGGGCTAACTATGGCTACACCTTC.

This CDR3 is CASSLDGRIYEQYF. DNA of the CDR3: TGCGCCAGCAGCTTGGACGGTAGGATCTACGAGCAGTACTTC. This chain joins TRBV5-1 and TRBJ2-7; D is unresolved. The germline V gene encodes CDR1 SGHRS and CDR2 YFSETQ. Trimming took 0 bases from V and 3 from J, leaving 10 bases between them. This CDR3 has 14 amino acids.

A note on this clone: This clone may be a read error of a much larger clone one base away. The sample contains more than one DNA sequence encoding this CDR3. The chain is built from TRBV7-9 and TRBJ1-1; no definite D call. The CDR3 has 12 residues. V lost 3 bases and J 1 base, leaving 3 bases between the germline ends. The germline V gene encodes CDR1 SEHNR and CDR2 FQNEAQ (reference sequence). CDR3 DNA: TGTGCCAGCAGCTTCGGGAACACTGAAGCTTTCTTT. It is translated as CASSFGNTEAFF.

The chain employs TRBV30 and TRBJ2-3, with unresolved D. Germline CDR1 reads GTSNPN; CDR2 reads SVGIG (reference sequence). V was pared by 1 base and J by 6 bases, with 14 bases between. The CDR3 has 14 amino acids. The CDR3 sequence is CAWSATFTEDTQYF. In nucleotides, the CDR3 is TGTGCCTGGAGTGCCACTTTTACCGAGGATACGCAGTATTTT.

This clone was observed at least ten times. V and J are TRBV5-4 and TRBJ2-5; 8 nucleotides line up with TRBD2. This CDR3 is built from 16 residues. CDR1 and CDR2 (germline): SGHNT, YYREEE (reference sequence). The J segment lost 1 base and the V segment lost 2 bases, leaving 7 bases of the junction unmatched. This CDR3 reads CASSFGSGSVQETQYF. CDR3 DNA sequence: TGTGCCAGCAGCTTTGGCAGCGGGAGCGTCCAAGAGACCCAGTACTTC.

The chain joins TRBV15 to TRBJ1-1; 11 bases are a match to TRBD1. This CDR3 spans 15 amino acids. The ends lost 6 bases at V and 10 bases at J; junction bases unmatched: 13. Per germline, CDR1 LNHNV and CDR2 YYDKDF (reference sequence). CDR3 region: CATSSIRGQGAGAFF. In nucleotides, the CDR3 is TGTGCCACCAGTTCCATCCGCGGACAGGGGGCGGGAGCTTTCTTT. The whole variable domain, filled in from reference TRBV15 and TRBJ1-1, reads DAMVIQNPRYQVTQFGKPVTLSCSQTLNHNVMYWYQQKSSQAPKLLFHYYDKDFNNEADTPDNFQSRRPNTSFCFLDIRSPGLGDTAMYLCATSSIRGQGAGAFFGQGTRLTVV.

For the CDR3, the DNA is TGTGCCACCAGCAGAGGAGCCGCCCATGAGCAGTTCTTC. This gives the protein CATSRGAAHEQFF. The chain employs TRBV15 and TRBJ2-1; D gene uncertain. The CDR3 covers 13 residues. Germline V gene data show CDR1 as LNHNV and CDR2 as YYDKDF (reference sequence). V was clipped by 1 base and J by 8 bases, with 9 bases between them.

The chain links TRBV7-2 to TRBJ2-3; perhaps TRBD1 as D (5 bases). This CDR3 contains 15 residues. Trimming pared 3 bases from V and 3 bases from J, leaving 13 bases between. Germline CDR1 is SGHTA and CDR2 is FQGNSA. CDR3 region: CASSLTGRDTDTQYF. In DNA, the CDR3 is TGTGCCAGCAGCTTGACTGGCAGGGATACAGATACGCAGTATTTT.

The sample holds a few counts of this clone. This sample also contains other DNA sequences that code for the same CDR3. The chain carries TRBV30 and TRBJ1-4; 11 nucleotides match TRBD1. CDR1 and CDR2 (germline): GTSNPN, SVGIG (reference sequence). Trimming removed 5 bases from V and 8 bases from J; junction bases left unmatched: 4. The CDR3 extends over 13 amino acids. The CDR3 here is CAWSRDRGEKLFF. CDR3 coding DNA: TGTGCCTGGTCACGGGACAGGGGGGAAAAACTGTTTTTT.

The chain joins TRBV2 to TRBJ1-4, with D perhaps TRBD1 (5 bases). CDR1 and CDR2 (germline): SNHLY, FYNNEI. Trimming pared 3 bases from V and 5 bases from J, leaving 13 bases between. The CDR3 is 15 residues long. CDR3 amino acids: CASSDPAGPNEKLFF. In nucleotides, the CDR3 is TGTGCCAGCAGTGACCCCGCGGGGCCGAATGAAAAACTGTTTTTT.

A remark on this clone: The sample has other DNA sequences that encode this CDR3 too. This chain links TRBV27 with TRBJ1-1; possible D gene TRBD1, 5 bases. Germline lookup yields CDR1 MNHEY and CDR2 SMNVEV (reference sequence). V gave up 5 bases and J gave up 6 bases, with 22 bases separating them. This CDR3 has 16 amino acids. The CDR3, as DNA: TGTGCCAGCAGTCCAGACCCAGGAGGGGCTGCTTCTGAAGCTTTCTTT. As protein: CASSPDPGGAASEAFF.

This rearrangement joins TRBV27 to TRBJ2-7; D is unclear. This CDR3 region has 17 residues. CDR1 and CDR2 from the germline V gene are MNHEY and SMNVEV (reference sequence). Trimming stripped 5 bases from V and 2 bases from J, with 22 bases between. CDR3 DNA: TGTGCCAGCAGTCCAATCCGTGTGGGTGTCTCCCCCTACGAGCAGTACTTC. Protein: CASSPIRVGVSPYEQYF.